The 19 T cell receptor beta chains presented below share a single source sample, sequenced in a study of OX40 agonist ivuxolimab in advanced cancers. Produced via immunoSEQ multiplex PCR; TCRdb's table is partial and in-frame only. The sample shows under 90,000 clones, 75% to 90% of them seen only once. The sequenced sample was CD4+ or CD8+ T cells sorted from blood, obtained in a trial of the OX40 agonist ivuxolimab. These receptors were collected from an adult with an advanced solid tumor such as melanoma, head and neck, liver or kidney cancer.

This chain joins TRBV7-2 and TRBJ1-3; no firm D call. The V gene's germline CDR1 is SGHTA and CDR2 FQGNSA. V dropped 3 bases and J dropped 5 bases, with 17 bases sitting between them. The CDR3 length is 16 residues. The CDR3 nucleotides are TGTGCCAGCAGCTTTTCCGGCCCGCAAATGAGAAACACCATATATTTT. This encodes CASSFSGPQMRNTIYF.

This clone has only a few counts. The genes are TRBV7-2 and TRBJ1-1; D ambiguous. Trimming cost V 1 base and J 4 bases, with 13 bases left between them. Germline V gives CDR1 SGHTA, CDR2 FQGNSA. The CDR3 length is 15 residues. The CDR3 reads CASSLVVIVGTEAFF. In DNA, the CDR3 is TGTGCCAGCAGCTTAGTGGTCATCGTTGGCACTGAAGCTTTCTTT. Looking up the rest from reference TRBV7-2 and TRBJ1-1 gives the full variable domain: GAGVSQSPSNKVTEKGKDVELRCDPISGHTALYWYRQSLGQGLEFLIYFQGNSAPDKSGLPSDRFSAERTGGSVSTLTIQRTQQEDSAVYLCASSLVVIVGTEAFFGQGTRLTVV.

This clone was counted a single time. This chain connects TRBV28 to TRBJ1-5, with 10 bases identical to TRBD1. There are 15 residues in the CDR3. The J segment lost 10 bases and the V segment lost 6 bases, leaving 12 bases of the junction unmatched. Germline values: CDR1 MDHEN, CDR2 SYDVKM. The CDR3, as DNA: TGTGCCAGCAGAAGGCTTGGACAGGGGGAGAAACCCCAGCATTTT. It is translated as CASRRLGQGEKPQHF. The variable domain in full, completed from reference TRBV28 and TRBJ1-5, reads DVKVTQSSRYLVKRTGEKVFLECVQDMDHENMFWYRQDPGLGLRLIYFSYDVKMKEKGDIPEGYSVSREKKERFSLILESASTNQTSMYLCASRRLGQGEKPQHFGDGTRLSIL.

The J gene is TRBJ2-3, the V gene TRBV7-9; 8 nucleotides agree with TRBD2. CDR1 and CDR2 (germline): SEHNR, FQNEAQ (reference sequence). The J segment lost 3 bases and the V segment lost 4 bases, leaving 0 bases of the junction unmatched. CDR3 size: 13 residues. Here the CDR3 DNA reads TGTGCCAGCAGCTCGGGGGGGACAGATACGCAGTATTTT. Translation gives CASSSGGTDTQYF. Based on the CDR3 plus reference TRBV7-9 and TRBJ2-3, the full variable domain is DTGVSQNPRHKITKRGQNVTFRCDPISEHNRLYWYRQTLGQGPEFLTYFQNEAQLEKSRLLSDRFSAERPKGSFSTLEIQRTEQGDSAMYLCASSSGGTDTQYFGPGTRLTVL.

This sequence joins TRBV18 and TRBJ1-1; 7 bases fit TRBD1. Germline V gene data show CDR1 as KGHSH and CDR2 as LQKENI. The ends lost 3 bases at V and 1 base at J; junction bases unmatched: 2. This CDR3 is 14 amino acids long. The CDR3 spells CASSPGQPNTEAFF. The DNA for the CDR3 is TGTGCCAGCTCACCGGGACAGCCGAACACTGAAGCTTTCTTT.

This clone was picked up a small number of times. The chain employs TRBV28 and TRBJ1-1; tentatively, D is TRBD1 (6 bases). The germline V and J ends were trimmed by 7 bases and 6 bases, with 12 bases remaining between them. The CDR3 consists of 12 residues. Germline lookup yields CDR1 MDHEN and CDR2 SYDVKM. The CDR3 is CASISRGSEAFF. As DNA, the CDR3 is TGTGCCAGCATCTCCAGGGGTTCTGAAGCTTTCTTT.

V usage is TRBV9 and J usage is TRBJ2-2; D not resolved. Germline-derived CDR1 and CDR2 are SGDLS and YYNGEE. The ends were cut back, 4 bases at V and 1 base at J, with 5 bases in the middle. CDR3 size: 13 residues. CDR3 nucleotide sequence: TGTGCCAGCAGCATAAAGAACACCGGGGAGCTGTTTTTT. This codes for CASSIKNTGELFF.

This clone has a single count. The genes are TRBV5-1 and TRBJ2-3; D is uncertain. In germline, CDR1 is SGHRS, CDR2 YFSETQ. The V gene lost 1 base and the J gene lost 6 bases, with 18 bases spanning the gap. CDR3 length: 16 amino acids. CDR3 protein: CASSLIPGQDVDTQYF. DNA for the CDR3: TGCGCCAGCAGCTTGATTCCTGGCCAGGATGTTGATACGCAGTATTTT.

The genes are TRBV18 and TRBJ2-7; the D gene is possibly TRBD2 (6 bases). The CDR3 loop spans 14 amino acids. V lost 8 bases and J 0 bases, leaving 14 bases between the germline ends. CDR1 KGHSH and CDR2 LQKENI come from the germline V gene. The CDR3 here is CASRRGSSSYEQYV. CDR3 nucleotide sequence: TGTGCCAGCAGACGGGGGTCCAGCTCCTACGAGCAGTACGTC.

The chain recombines TRBV5-1 with TRBJ2-7, with 8 bases fitting TRBD1. The CDR3 length is 14 residues. Trimming at V came to 3 bases and at J to 10 bases, leaving 12 bases not matched to a gene. Germline V gene lookup returns CDR1 SGHRS and CDR2 YFSETQ. CDR3 amino acids: CASSYSGQATLQYV. In DNA, the CDR3 is TGCGCCAGCAGCTACTCGGGACAGGCAACTTTACAGTACGTC.

The V call is TRBV7-3, the J call TRBJ1-6; 9 bases are shared with TRBD1. Per the germline V gene, CDR1 is SGHTA and CDR2 is FQGTGA. The length of the CDR3 is 18 residues. Germline trimming cut 2 bases from V and 2 bases from J; bases unmatched to any gene: 7. CDR3: CASSLEPGQGTYNSPLHF. In DNA, the CDR3 is TGTGCCAGCAGCTTAGAGCCGGGACAGGGTACCTATAATTCACCCCTCCACTTT.

The chain uses TRBV11-3 and TRBJ2-5, with D tentatively TRBD2 (5 bases). In germline, CDR1 is SGHNT, CDR2 YENEEA. Trimming left V 1 base short and J 2 bases short, with 14 bases between. The CDR3 has 16 residues. In nucleotides, the CDR3 is TGTGCCAGCAGCTTAGGCAATTTTCCGGGACAAGAGACCCAGTACTTC. Its protein is CASSLGNFPGQETQYF.

The V and J genes are TRBV7-9 and TRBJ1-6, with 8 bases that match TRBD1. This CDR3 comprises 17 residues. With 1 base clipped from V and 9 bases from J, the junction kept 11 bases outside the gene matches. CDR1 is SEHNR, CDR2 FQNEAQ, per germline (reference sequence). CDR3 DNA: TGTGCCAGCAGCTTAGGGGTTTTCAGGGGGACAGGTTCACCCCTCCACTTT. Residues: CASSLGVFRGTGSPLHF.

The V call is TRBV19, the J call TRBJ1-1, with D possibly TRBD1 on 6 matching bases. Trimming removed 7 bases at V and 0 bases at J, with 18 bases between. CDR3 size: 16 residues. Germline V lookup: CDR1 LNHDA, CDR2 SQIVND (reference sequence). The CDR3 DNA reads as TGTGCCAGTACCCCCCCCGACAGGCCTATGAACACTGAAGCTTTCTTT. Translation: CASTPPDRPMNTEAFF.

The rearrangement uses TRBV5-1 and TRBJ2-7, with D perhaps matching TRBD1 (6 bases). The CDR3 runs to 15 residues. The germline V and J ends were trimmed by 0 bases and 5 bases, with 15 bases remaining between them. The germline V gene has CDR1 SGHRS and CDR2 YFSETQ. The CDR3 sequence is CASSLEGGKGNEQYF. The CDR3 DNA reads as TGCGCCAGCAGCTTGGAAGGGGGTAAAGGCAACGAGCAGTACTTC.

V usage is TRBV27 and J usage is TRBJ1-5; 11 bases map to TRBD1. V was pared by 8 bases and J by 1 base, with 7 bases of the junction left unmatched. Germline values: CDR1 MNHEY, CDR2 SMNVEV (reference sequence). The CDR3 extends over 16 amino acids. CDR3 nucleotides: TGTGCCAGCCGGGACAGGGGGTGGTCGAGCAATCAGCCCCAGCATTTT. The encoded protein is CASRDRGWSSNQPQHF.

The chain links TRBV2 to TRBJ1-4, with D maybe TRBD1 (5 bases). V was clipped by 4 bases and J by 8 bases, with 17 bases between them. This CDR3 has 15 amino acids. Germline lookup yields CDR1 SNHLY and CDR2 FYNNEI. The CDR3 sequence: CASSVWGEREEKLFF. The CDR3 DNA sequence: TGTGCCAGCAGTGTTTGGGGGGAAAGGGAGGAAAAACTGTTTTTT. The full variable domain, completed using reference TRBV2 and TRBJ1-4, is EPEVTQTPSHQVTQMGQEVILRCVPISNHLYFYWYRQILGQKVEFLVSFYNNEISEKSEIFDDQFSVERPDGSNFTLKIRSTKLEDSAMYFCASSVWGEREEKLFFGSGTQLSVL.

V usage is TRBV11-2 and J usage is TRBJ2-5; possibly TRBD2 for D (7 bases). Germline V CDR1 and CDR2: SGHAT, FQNNGV. The CDR3 is made up of 12 amino acids. Trimming removed 5 bases from V and 9 bases from J, with 13 bases in between. CDR3 residues: CASSPGGRAQYF. CDR3 in DNA: TGTGCCAGCAGCCCCGGGGGGCGAGCCCAGTACTTC.

In this sample, this clone turned up once. The CDR3 is CASSLGGGRGLSYNEQFF. CDR3 DNA sequence: TGTGCCAGCAGCTTAGGGGGCGGGAGGGGACTCTCCTACAATGAGCAGTTCTTC. The chain recombines TRBV7-8 with TRBJ2-1, with 9 positions matching TRBD2. Trimming removed 1 base from V and 0 bases from J; junction bases left unmatched: 7. CDR3 length equals 18 residues. CDR1 SGHVS and CDR2 FQNEAQ come from the germline V gene.